This TCR beta chain was documented in a study of shared clonotypes between healthy human individuals. Study-level results: Generation of non-shared clonotypes was less probable than generation of clonotypes shared by all four donors.

Sorted-subset replicate PCR reactions contained about 200 ng DNA, corresponding to 29,000 or so T cell genomes. Clones were read by immunoSEQ multiplex PCR, and TCRdb kept only the in-frame ones, dropping some. The table has some 600,000 clones, about 95% seen once. Per the germline V gene, CDR1 is SGHDT and CDR2 is YYEEEE. This CDR3 has 14 residues. The trim removed 3 bases at V and 6 bases at J, leaving 7 bases unmatched. The naive CD8 subset, CD45RO-negative cells positively selected for CCR7, excluded terminally differentiated effector memory CD45RA+ cells. A word on this clone: The antigen remains unidentified.

The sequenced sample consisted of naive CD8+ T cells sorted from blood. The TCR originated in a woman in her thirties in good health. The rearrangement uses TRBV5-6 and TRBJ2-7, with 9 bases lining up with TRBD2. This CDR3 is CASSSGTSLVEQYF. The DNA for the CDR3 is TGTGCCAGCAGCTCCGGGACTAGCCTCGTCGAGCAGTACTTC.